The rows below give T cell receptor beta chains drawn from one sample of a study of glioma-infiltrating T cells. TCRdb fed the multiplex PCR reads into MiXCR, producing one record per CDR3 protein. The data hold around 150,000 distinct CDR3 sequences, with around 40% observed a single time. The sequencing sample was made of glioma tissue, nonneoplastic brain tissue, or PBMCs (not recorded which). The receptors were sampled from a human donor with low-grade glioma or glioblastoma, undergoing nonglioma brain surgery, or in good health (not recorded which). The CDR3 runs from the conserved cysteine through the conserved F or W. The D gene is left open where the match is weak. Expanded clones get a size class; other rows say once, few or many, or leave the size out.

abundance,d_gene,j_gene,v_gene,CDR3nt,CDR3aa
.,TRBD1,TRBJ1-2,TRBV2,TGTGCCAGCAGGACCCCCGGGACAGGGGACTATGGCTACACCTTC,CASRTPGTGDYGYTF
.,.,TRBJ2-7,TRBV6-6,TGTGCCAGCAGTTACGAAGCGTATAGCTACGAGCAGTACTTC,CASSYEAYSYEQYF
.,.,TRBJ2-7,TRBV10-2,TGCGCCAGCAGTGAGTCGAGGGGTTTTGGGTACGAGCAGTACTTC,CASSESRGFGYEQYF
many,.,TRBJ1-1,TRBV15,TGTGCCACCAGCAGAGATCCGGGACGGTTAAACACTGAAGCTTTCTTT,CATSRDPGRLNTEAFF
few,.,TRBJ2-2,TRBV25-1,TGTGCCAGCAGTAAGATTGGGACCGGGGAGCTGTTTTTT,CASSKIGTGELFF
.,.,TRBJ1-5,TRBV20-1,TGCAGTGCTAGACAGGGATATCAGCCCCAGCATTTT,CSARQGYQPQHF
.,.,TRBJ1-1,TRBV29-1,TGCAGCGTTGTCGGGGAAAACACTGAAGCTTTCTTT,CSVVGENTEAFF
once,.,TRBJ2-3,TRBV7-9,TGTGCCAGCAGCGAGAGCCATACGCAGTATTTT,CASSESHTQYF
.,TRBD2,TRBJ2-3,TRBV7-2,TGTGCCAGCAGCTTCAGACTAGCGGGCACAGATACGCAGTATTTT,CASSFRLAGTDTQYF
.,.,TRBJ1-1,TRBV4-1,TGCGCCAGCAGCCAAGATAGGGACTTGAACACTGAAGCTTTCTTT,CASSQDRDLNTEAFF
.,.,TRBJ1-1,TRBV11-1,TGTGTCAGCAGCTTAGCCAGTGAAGCTTTCTTT,CVSSLASEAFF
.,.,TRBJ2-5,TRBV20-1,TGCAGTGCTAGAGTTGAGAACCAAGAGACCCAGTACTTC,CSARVENQETQYF
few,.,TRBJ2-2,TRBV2,TGTGCCAGCAGTGTACTCCGGTGGGAGCTGTTTTTT,CASSVLRWELFF
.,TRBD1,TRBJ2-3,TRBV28,TGTGCCAGCAGTTCGCCGGGACAGAACGCAGCAGATACGCAGTATTTT,CASSSPGQNAADTQYF
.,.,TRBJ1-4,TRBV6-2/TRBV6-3,TGTGCCAGCAGTTACGGAGCATCGGACAGTGAAAAACTGTTTTTT,CASSYGASDSEKLFF
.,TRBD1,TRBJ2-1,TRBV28,TGTGCCAGCAGTCCTACCCCAGGACAGGGGTCCTACAATGAGCAGTTCTTC,CASSPTPGQGSYNEQFF
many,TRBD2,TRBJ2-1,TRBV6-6,TGTGCCAGCAGTTACTCGGGCGGGGGAAGCTCCTACAATGAGCAGTTCTTC,CASSYSGGGSSYNEQFF
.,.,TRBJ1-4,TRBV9,TGTGCCAGCAGCGCTACCGCAACTAATGAAAAACTGTTTTTT,CASSATATNEKLFF
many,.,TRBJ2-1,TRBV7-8,TGTGCCAGCAGCTTAGTAGGCGGGAAGACCTACAATGAGCAGTTCTTC,CASSLVGGKTYNEQFF
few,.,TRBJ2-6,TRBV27,TGTGCCAGCAGTTCGGGACTTTCTGGGGCCAACGTCCTGACTTTC,CASSSGLSGANVLTF